This TCR beta chain was obtained from a study of T-cell reconstitution after alpha-beta-depleted transplantation in children. CDR3 length equals 16 residues. From germline, CDR1 is MGHRA and CDR2 YSYEKL. The junction had 1 base not matched to a gene; V was cut back by 1 base and J by 2 bases. The authors prepared the TCRbeta library with unique molecular identifiers. TCRdb reprocessed the PCR reads via MiXCR and lists one record per CDR3 protein. The sample holds 500,000 to 600,000 distinct CDR3 sequences; about a sixth are singletons and the top ten take approximately 3%. The sample holds many counts of this clonotype.

This specimen was PBMCs from the stem cell graft donor, taken from the stem cell graft. The clonotype comes from a human donor who donated a stem cell graft to a child with acute lymphoblastic leukemia. This sequence joins TRBV4-1 and TRBJ2-1, with 11 bases lining up with TRBD2. The CDR3 nucleotides are TGCGCCAGCAGCCAAGGACTAGCGGGGACCTACAATGAGCAGTTCTTC. Translating it yields CASSQGLAGTYNEQFF.